Shown below are 7 T cell receptor beta chains from a single sample sequenced in a study of CD8 T cells in ankylosing spondylitis. TCRdb recomputed calls from the 5' RACE reads with MiXCR, one row per CDR3 protein. The sample holds fewer than 400,000 distinct CDR3 sequences; roughly 15% are singletons and the top ten take about 1%. Sequencing input: blood, either unsorted or a sorted T cell fraction (not recorded which). The receptors originated from a male donor with ankylosing spondylitis or in good health (not recorded which).

This clonotype came up a few times. The chain combines TRBV19 with TRBJ2-2; TRBD1 aligns across 10 bases. Germline V gene lookup returns CDR1 LNHDA and CDR2 SQIVND (reference sequence). CDR3 size: 16 residues. J gave up 5 bases and V 6 bases, and 9 bases lay outside the gene matches. CDR3 residues: CASSRSGTGATGELFF. The CDR3 bases are TGTGCCAGTAGCCGATCCGGGACAGGGGCTACCGGGGAGCTGTTTTTT.

The chain joins TRBV4-1 to TRBJ2-3; 10 nucleotides align to TRBD2. After removal of 1 base from V and 5 bases from J, the junction contained 6 bases not matched to a gene. This CDR3 has 16 amino acids. Per the germline V gene, CDR1 is MGHRA and CDR2 is YSYEKL. The CDR3 DNA reads as TGCGCCAGCAGCCAAGGGCTAGCGGGGGACGGAGATACGCAGTATTTT. Amino acid sequence: CASSQGLAGDGDTQYF.

This rearrangement joins TRBV12-3 or TRBV12-4 to TRBJ2-2; D is tentatively TRBD1 or TRBD2 (5 bases each). Deletions cut 5 bases from V and 5 bases from J, with 21 bases between. The CDR3 covers 17 residues. This CDR3 reads CASSLRAFLGATGELFF. In nucleotides, the CDR3 is TGTGCCAGCAGTCTCCGGGCGTTCCTCGGGGCAACCGGGGAGCTGTTTTTT.

This clonotype was seen a handful of times. The genes are TRBV5-1 and TRBJ2-7, with D perhaps assigned TRBD1 or TRBD2 (5 bases each). The V end lost 6 bases, the J end lost 5 bases, and 33 bases lay between the germline ends. Germline V gene data show CDR1 as SGHRS and CDR2 as YFSETQ. The CDR3 has 19 amino acids. The CDR3 region has the DNA TGCGCCAGCACCACTTCAGGGAGATCTATCTCTAGCAGAACGGACGAGCAGTACTTC. It translates to CASTTSGRSISSRTDEQYF.

This clonotype was recorded a few times. The rearrangement links TRBV27 to TRBJ2-7; perhaps D is TRBD1 or TRBD2 (5 bases each). The CDR3 sequence is 14 residues long. Germline lookup yields CDR1 MNHEY and CDR2 SMNVEV (reference sequence). The V end lost 5 bases, the J end lost 2 bases, and 13 bases lay between the germline ends. CDR3 bases: TGTGCCAGCAGTCTATGGGACGGCGCCTACGAGCAGTACTTC. The encoded protein is CASSLWDGAYEQYF.

DNA for the CDR3: TGTGCCAGCAGTTTGACAGGGGGCAGAGAGACCCAGTACTTC. This gives the protein CASSLTGGRETQYF. This chain connects TRBV12-3 or TRBV12-4 to TRBJ2-5; 10 bases are shared with TRBD1. This CDR3 has 14 amino acids. V was clipped by 3 bases and J by 4 bases; unmatched bases: 2.

This clonotype appeared a few times. The V call is TRBV20-1, the J call TRBJ1-6; D perhaps matches TRBD1 (5 bases). The CDR3 spans 14 residues. V was clipped by 5 bases and J by 4 bases, with 12 bases between them. Per the germline V gene, CDR1 is DFQATT and CDR2 is SNEGSKA (reference sequence). CDR3 DNA: TGCAGTGCTCTGGGGACGGAATATAATTCACCCCTCCACTTT. Translation: CSALGTEYNSPLHF.